The rows below give T cell receptor beta chains drawn from one sample of a study of shared clonotypes between healthy human individuals. Data came from immunoSEQ multiplex PCR; TCRdb stores just in-frame clones and leaves some out. The table includes 1.5 million to 2.5 million clones, about 94% detected once. Sample: naive CD8+ T cells sorted from blood. These receptors all come from a man younger than 35 in good health. Each CDR3 is given with its conserved first and last residue. Each record gives: D gene, V gene, clone size, J gene, CDR3 DNA, CDR3 protein. D genes are given only for firm matches. Size tells how often a clone was seen (once, few, many) or the class of an expanded clone, and some rows leave it out.

-,TRBV15,-,TRBJ1-1,TGTGCCACCAGCGCGGGGGGGGAGTACACTGAAGCTTTCTTT,CATSAGGEYTEAFF
-,TRBV4-1,-,TRBJ2-2,TGCGCCAGCAGCCAAGAAGGGCCTCTGAGGAACACCGGGGAGCTGTTTTTT,CASSQEGPLRNTGELFF
TRBD1,TRBV29-1,-,TRBJ1-4,TGCAGCGTCCACGGTGTTGGGCAGGGGGGGCCTAATGAAAAACTGTTTTTT,CSVHGVGQGGPNEKLFF
TRBD1,TRBV27,-,TRBJ1-5,TGTGCCAGCAGTGTGGGACAGGGGGTGAATCAGCCCCAGCATTTT,CASSVGQGVNQPQHF
TRBD2,TRBV4-1,-,TRBJ2-1,TGCGCCAGCAGCCAAGAAGGACTAGCTCTAGACAATGAGCAGTTCTTC,CASSQEGLALDNEQFF
-,TRBV5-1,-,TRBJ2-7,TGCGCCAGCAGCTTGGGAATAGGGGCCGCCTACGAGCAGTACTTC,CASSLGIGAAYEQYF
TRBD1,TRBV6-5,-,TRBJ2-2,TGTGCCAGCAGTTCCCCAGGGACAGCGAACACCGGGGAGCTGTTTTTT,CASSSPGTANTGELFF
-,TRBV4-1,few,TRBJ2-1,TGCGCCAGCAGCCAAGATCCGAGCTCCTACAATGAGCAGTTCTTC,CASSQDPSSYNEQFF
-,TRBV11-2,few,TRBJ2-3,TGTGCCAGCAGCTTAGTTTTGAAGGATACGCAGTATTTT,CASSLVLKDTQYF
TRBD2,TRBV4-3,once,TRBJ2-1,TGCGCCAGCAGCCAAGATGTAGCGGGAGAAATGGTAAACAATGAGCAGTTCTTC,CASSQDVAGEMVNNEQFF
TRBD2,TRBV15,-,TRBJ2-1,TGTGCCACCAGCGACCGGACTAGCGGAGATCAGTTCTTC,CATSDRTSGDQFF
-,TRBV20-1,-,TRBJ2-7,TGCAGTGCCCGGTGGGACGAGCAGTACTTC,CSARWDEQYF
-,TRBV7-3,once,TRBJ1-1,TGTGCCAGCAGCTCGCTGGGGAACACTGAAGCTTTCTTT,CASSSLGNTEAFF
-,TRBV7-9,-,TRBJ2-1,TGTGCCAGCAGCTTTTCCGGGCTTTACAATGAGCAGTTCTTC,CASSFSGLYNEQFF
-,TRBV4-3,-,TRBJ1-2,TGCGCCAGCAGCCAAGATTCGGAGGGGCTAGAGTATGGCTACACCTTC,CASSQDSEGLEYGYTF
-,TRBV5-1,-,TRBJ2-5,TGCGCCAGCAGCTTGGGTAGGGCATCGAGCGTTGAAGGGACCCAGTACTTC,CASSLGRASSVEGTQYF
-,TRBV2,-,TRBJ1-1,TGTGCCAGCAGGGGGACATTCTCGATGAACACTGAAGCTTTCTTT,CASRGTFSMNTEAFF
-,TRBV6-6,-,TRBJ2-2,TGTGCCAGCAGTTACCCCACAGGGAACACCGGGGAGCTGTTTTTT,CASSYPTGNTGELFF
TRBD2,TRBV27,-,TRBJ2-1,TGTGCCAGCAGACCAGGACTAGGTTTAGGGAATGAGCAGTTCTTC,CASRPGLGLGNEQFF
-,TRBV10-2,-,TRBJ1-1,TGCGCCAGCAGTGAGTCAGAAGGGAACACTGAAGCTTTCTTT,CASSESEGNTEAFF
TRBD2,TRBV28,-,TRBJ2-5,TGTGCCAGCAGTCCTCGGATCGGGACTAGGGGAGAGACCCAGTACTTC,CASSPRIGTRGETQYF
-,TRBV4-3,-,TRBJ2-2,TGCGCCAGCAGCCAAGCGGGGGAGAACACCGGGGAGCTGTTTTTT,CASSQAGENTGELFF
-,TRBV11-2,-,TRBJ1-2,TGTGCCAGCAGCTTAGGGGGCAGGGGTGGCTATGGCTACACCTTC,CASSLGGRGGYGYTF
-,TRBV28,-,TRBJ2-2,TGTGCCAGCAGTCCTAGACAGGTATCGAACACCGGGGAGCTGTTTTTT,CASSPRQVSNTGELFF
TRBD1,TRBV6-5,once,TRBJ1-1,TGTGCCAGCAGTTACCGGGACAGGACTCTGAACACTGAAGCTTTCTTT,CASSYRDRTLNTEAFF
-,TRBV30,-,TRBJ1-2,TGTGCCTGGAGTGCCAGGCTCGGCGGGGCCTATGGCTACACCTTC,CAWSARLGGAYGYTF
-,TRBV27,-,TRBJ1-1,TGTGCCAGCGGCTCAGGGGTGAACACTGAAGCTTTCTTT,CASGSGVNTEAFF
-,TRBV10-3,-,TRBJ1-1,TGTGCCATCGGGTCGTCATCGGGGAACACTGAAGCTTTCTTT,CAIGSSSGNTEAFF
-,TRBV7-9,once,TRBJ2-3,TGTGCCAGCAGCTTCGGGGGAGTGAACACAGATACGCAGTATTTT,CASSFGGVNTDTQYF
TRBD1,TRBV9,-,TRBJ1-1,TGTGCCAGCAGCGTAGCAGGGACAGGCTTTCGGGGGACTGAAGCTTTCTTT,CASSVAGTGFRGTEAFF
-,TRBV4-1,once,TRBJ2-2,TGCGCCAGCAGCCTAGGACTTTTGAACACCGGGGAGCTGTTTTTT,CASSLGLLNTGELFF
-,TRBV27,-,TRBJ1-1,TGTGCCAGCAGTTTCGTGGGGGCGATGAACACTGAAGCTTTCTTT,CASSFVGAMNTEAFF
-,TRBV28,once,TRBJ1-4,TGTGCCAGCAGTGGACGGTGGGGGGCTAATGAAAAACTGTTTTTT,CASSGRWGANEKLFF
TRBD2,TRBV4-1,once,TRBJ2-1,TGCGCCAGCAGCCACACTTCGGGGCGGGAGTGGTACAATGAGCAGTTCTTC,CASSHTSGREWYNEQFF
-,TRBV2,-,TRBJ2-7,TGTGCCAGCATAGGCGCTAGGGCCTCCTACGAGCAGTACTTC,CASIGARASYEQYF
-,TRBV6-5,-,TRBJ1-1,TGTGCCAGCAGTTTTGGGGGGCCGAACACTGAAGCTTTCTTT,CASSFGGPNTEAFF
-,TRBV13,-,TRBJ2-7,TGTGCCAGCAGCTTAGAAAGCTACGAGCAGTACTTC,CASSLESYEQYF
-,TRBV6-5,-,TRBJ2-2,TGTGCCAGCAGTTACGGGGTCGGCACCGGGGAGCTGTTTTTT,CASSYGVGTGELFF
-,TRBV29-1,-,TRBJ2-2,TGCAGCGCCTCCATTACCGGGGAGCTGTTTTTT,CSASITGELFF
-,TRBV30,-,TRBJ2-7,TGTGCCTGGAGTCCGACGTTTCCTTCCCACGAGCAGTACTTC,CAWSPTFPSHEQYF
-,TRBV30,-,TRBJ2-2,TGTGCCTGGAGCGACTGGAGGCTGTTTTTT,CAWSDWRLFF
-,TRBV5-1,-,TRBJ2-5,TGCGCCAGCAGCATACAAGAGACCCAGTACTTC,CASSIQETQYF
TRBD2,TRBV27,-,TRBJ2-7,TGTGCCAGCGGACTAGCGGGGCTTACCTACGAGCAGTACTTC,CASGLAGLTYEQYF
-,TRBV30,once,TRBJ2-7,TGTGCCTGGAGCCCCTCCACCTACGAGCAGTACTTC,CAWSPSTYEQYF
TRBD1,TRBV7-9,-,TRBJ1-2,TGTGCCAGCAGCCCCTTGACAGGGGTTAACTATGGCTACACCTTC,CASSPLTGVNYGYTF
-,TRBV10-1,-,TRBJ1-1,TGCGCCAGCAGTGGACAGGAGATGAACACTGAAGCTTTCTTT,CASSGQEMNTEAFF
-,TRBV6-1,-,TRBJ2-1,TGTGCCAGCAGTTTGAGTGACTCCTACAATGAGCAGTTCTTC,CASSLSDSYNEQFF
-,TRBV19,-,TRBJ1-5,TGTGCCGGTCACCGACTGCTCCTTAGCAATCAGCCCCAGCATTTT,CAGHRLLLSNQPQHF
TRBD2,TRBV5-6,-,TRBJ2-7,TGTGCCAGCAGCTTGAGCGGGAGCTCCTACGAGCAGTACTTC,CASSLSGSSYEQYF
-,TRBV5-1,-,TRBJ2-7,TGCGCCAGCAGCCTGCGGGGCACCGTCTCCTACGAGCAGTACTTC,CASSLRGTVSYEQYF
-,TRBV7-9,-,TRBJ2-7,TGTGCCAGCAGCCCCCCTGCTAGGGTTGAGCAGTACTTC,CASSPPARVEQYF
-,TRBV7-9,-,TRBJ2-7,TGTGCCAGCAGCTATGGACAGTCTATCGAGCAGTACTTC,CASSYGQSIEQYF
TRBD2,TRBV5-6,once,TRBJ2-1,TGTGCCAGCAGCTATTGGACTAGCGGGCGATACAATGAGCAGTTCTTC,CASSYWTSGRYNEQFF
-,TRBV27,-,TRBJ2-3,TGTGCCAGCAGTTTATTTGAAACAGATACGCAGTATTTT,CASSLFETDTQYF
-,TRBV5-1,-,TRBJ2-7,TGCGCCAGCAGCTCGACGGGCCCCGTCCCGACCTACGAGCAGTACTTC,CASSSTGPVPTYEQYF
-,TRBV28,-,TRBJ1-3,TGTGCCAGTGCCGAAAGTGTCTCTGGAAACACCATATATTTT,CASAESVSGNTIYF
-,TRBV29-1,-,TRBJ1-2,TGCAGCGTTGAAGGGGACGGCTATGGCTACACCTTC,CSVEGDGYGYTF